These 26 T cell receptor beta chains share one sample of origin, sequenced in a study of Ad26.COV2.S vaccination and SARS-CoV-2 variants. Profiled with immunoSEQ multiplex PCR; TCRdb holds only in-frame clones, not every one. The sample records about 420,000 clones, around 89% being singletons. Stated treatment: about 20 received Ad26.COV2.S at low or high dose, single or two shots; 5 received placebo; per-sample allocation not given. It was on day 63 after the first vaccine or placebo injection that samples were taken. This specimen consisted of peripheral blood, obtained in a trial of Ad26.COV2.S vaccine versus placebo. All receptors derive from a person aged 18 to 59 who received the Ad26.COV2.S COVID-19 vaccine or a placebo.

The chain joins TRBV4-1 to TRBJ1-5; D is uncertain. Germline lookup yields CDR1 MGHRA and CDR2 YSYEKL. Trimming removed 4 bases from V and 7 bases from J, with 17 bases in between. The CDR3 is 15 residues long. The CDR3 nucleotides read TGCGCCAGCAGCCCGGACCCTCCCCGTGGACAGCCCCAGCATTTT. As protein: CASSPDPPRGQPQHF.

This chain joins TRBV5-4 and TRBJ2-2; D perhaps matches TRBD1 (5 bases). The CDR3 has 15 residues. V was pared by 4 bases and J by 1 base, with 11 bases between. The V gene's germline CDR1 is SGHNT and CDR2 YYREEE (reference sequence). The CDR3 region is CASSRSTGNTGELFF. The CDR3 bases are TGTGCCAGCAGCCGCTCCACAGGGAACACCGGGGAGCTGTTTTTT. Full variable domain (outside the CDR3, taken from reference TRBV5-4 and TRBJ2-2): ETGVTQSPTHLIKTRGQQVTLRCSSQSGHNTVSWYQQALGQGPQFIFQYYREEENGRGNFPPRFSGLQFPNYSSELNVNALELDDSALYLCASSRSTGNTGELFFGEGSRLTVL.

V is TRBV7-8 and J is TRBJ2-3; the match to TRBD2 covers 7 bases. The CDR3 length is 16 residues. Germline V gene lookup returns CDR1 SGHVS and CDR2 FQNEAQ. V shed 0 bases, J shed 4 bases, and the junction held 7 bases outside the gene matches. CDR3: CASSLAGGTESDTQYF. As DNA, the CDR3 is TGTGCCAGCAGCTTAGCGGGGGGGACTGAATCAGATACGCAGTATTTT.

The J gene is TRBJ2-1, the V gene TRBV5-6; 11 bases align to TRBD1. The V gene's germline CDR1 is SGHDT and CDR2 YYEEEE. The J segment lost 6 bases and the V segment lost 2 bases, leaving 4 bases of the junction unmatched. The CDR3 runs to 15 residues. DNA of the CDR3: TGTGCCAGCAGCTTTGGGACAGGGGGGCCCAATGAGCAGTTCTTC. As protein: CASSFGTGGPNEQFF.

The chain combines TRBV27 with TRBJ1-5, with 7 bases fitting TRBD1. Germline lookup yields CDR1 MNHEY and CDR2 SMNVEV (reference sequence). The CDR3 runs to 14 residues. J was trimmed by 3 bases and V by 3 bases; bases with no gene match: 2. CDR3 loop: CASSFQGDNQPQHF. The DNA for the CDR3 is TGTGCCAGCAGTTTCCAGGGGGACAATCAGCCCCAGCATTTT.

Only a few counts were recorded for this clone. The rearrangement uses TRBV7-9 and TRBJ1-3, with 10 positions matching TRBD1. CDR1 is SEHNR and CDR2 is FQNEAQ in the germline V gene (reference sequence). The length of the CDR3 is 19 residues. V lost 5 bases, J lost 0 bases, and 13 bases stayed unmatched. CDR3 region: CASSPRGTGAFLSGNTIYF. The CDR3 nucleotides are TGTGCCAGCAGCCCACGCGGGACAGGGGCCTTTCTCTCTGGAAACACCATATATTTT.

The chain uses TRBV10-1 and TRBJ1-5; a weak D match, TRBD1 (5 bases). CDR1 and CDR2 from the germline V gene are WNHNN and SYGVQD (reference sequence). This CDR3 spans 17 amino acids. V lost 6 bases, J lost 5 bases, and 23 bases lay in between. CDR3: CASRGGGLGTPYQPQHF. In DNA form, the CDR3 reads TGCGCCAGCAGGGGGGGAGGATTGGGGACGCCTTATCAGCCCCAGCATTTT.

V usage is TRBV28 and J usage is TRBJ1-1; no definite D call. The CDR3 totals 11 residues. Germline V CDR1 and CDR2: MDHEN, SYDVKM. V was shortened by 7 bases and J by 6 bases, with 9 bases between the two germline ends. The DNA of the CDR3 is TGTGCCAGCACTATTTCCGCTGAAGCTTTCTTT. Protein product: CASTISAEAFF.

This clone showed up just a few times. The V and J genes are TRBV15 and TRBJ2-3; possible D gene TRBD1, 6 bases. The CDR3 extends over 15 amino acids. V lost 3 bases and J lost 3, with 13 bases in between. Per the germline V gene, CDR1 is LNHNV and CDR2 is YYDKDF (reference sequence). As DNA, the CDR3 is TGTGCCACCAGCAGTTTCAGGGGTCGGACAGATACGCAGTATTTT. This gives the protein CATSSFRGRTDTQYF.

The J gene is TRBJ1-3, the V gene TRBV9; the D is unclear. With 3 bases removed from V and 4 bases from J, the gap between germline ends came to 8 bases. Per germline, CDR1 SGDLS and CDR2 YYNGEE. The CDR3 runs to 13 residues. The CDR3 coding sequence is TGTGCCAGCAGCGGGGCTCAGGGAAACACCATATATTTT. This gives the protein CASSGAQGNTIYF.

The V and J genes are TRBV9 and TRBJ1-6, with 8 positions matching TRBD1. This CDR3 contains 15 residues. J gave up 7 bases and V 3 bases, and 6 bases lay outside the gene matches. Germline V gene sequence: CDR1 SGDLS, CDR2 YYNGEE. The CDR3 reads CASSASGGKNSPLHF. CDR3 bases: TGTGCCAGCAGCGCTTCAGGGGGCAAGAATTCACCCCTCCACTTT.

This chain joins TRBV6-2 or TRBV6-3 and TRBJ2-3, with 11 bases fitting TRBD2. The CDR3 covers 17 residues. From germline, CDR1 is MNHEY and CDR2 SVGEGT. Losses at the gene ends were 0 bases for V and 2 bases for J; bases not matched to a gene: 4. The CDR3 spells CASSYSTSGGPTDTQYF. The CDR3 region has the DNA TGTGCCAGCAGTTACTCTACTAGCGGGGGCCCCACAGATACGCAGTATTTT.

Worth noting for this clone: Other DNA sequences in the sample encode the same CDR3. The CDR3: CSVEVGDTQYF. The CDR3 coding sequence is TGCAGCGTTGAAGTGGGAGATACGCAGTATTTT. This sequence joins TRBV29-1 and TRBJ2-3; D is unclear. The CDR3 runs 11 residues. Germline values: CDR1 SQVTM, CDR2 ANQGSEA. The ends were cut back, 1 base at V and 5 bases at J, with 4 bases in the middle.

The chain joins TRBV7-9 to TRBJ2-7; a possible D gene is TRBD1 (6 bases). The CDR3 is 13 residues long. The V gene lost 1 base and the J gene lost 7 bases, with 11 bases spanning the gap. CDR1 is SEHNR and CDR2 is FQNEAQ in the germline V gene (reference sequence). CDR3 sequence (DNA): TGTGCCAGCAGCTTAGACCCTAGGGGGGAGCAGTACTTC. This translates into CASSLDPRGEQYF.

V usage is TRBV19 and J usage is TRBJ2-5; D is possibly TRBD1 (5 bases). CDR3 length: 13 residues. The V end was cut by 3 bases, the J end by 2 bases, with 7 bases between. Germline V CDR1 and CDR2: LNHDA, SQIVND (reference sequence). DNA of the CDR3: TGTGCCAGTAGTATTGCAGGGCAAGAGACCCAGTACTTC. Protein product: CASSIAGQETQYF.

This clone has a single count. The genes are TRBV28 and TRBJ2-1; weak D call: TRBD1 (5 bases). The CDR3 loop spans 14 amino acids. The V and J ends lost 6 bases and 6 bases respectively, with 15 bases between them. Germline V gene lookup returns CDR1 MDHEN and CDR2 SYDVKM. The CDR3 DNA is TGTGCCAGCAGCCCGCCCCCGACAGTCAATGAGCAGTTCTTC. Encoded protein: CASSPPPTVNEQFF. The whole variable domain, remainder taken from reference TRBV28 and TRBJ2-1, is DVKVTQSSRYLVKRTGEKVFLECVQDMDHENMFWYRQDPGLGLRLIYFSYDVKMKEKGDIPEGYSVSREKKERFSLILESASTNQTSMYLCASSPPPTVNEQFFGPGTRLTVL.

The V gene is TRBV6-5, the J gene TRBJ2-3; D is ambiguous. The CDR3 runs to 12 residues. Between the trimmed V and J ends, which lost 5 bases and 7 bases, there was a span of 10 bases. The V gene's germline CDR1 is MNHEY and CDR2 SVGAGI. The CDR3 reads CASSRQAYTQYF. For the CDR3, the DNA is TGTGCCAGCAGTCGTCAGGCTTATACGCAGTATTTT.

The chain combines TRBV6-1 with TRBJ1-2; 8 positions agree with TRBD1. Germline assignment: CDR1 MNHNS and CDR2 SASEGT. CDR3 length: 13 amino acids. V lost 5 bases to trimming and J lost 4 bases; unmatched junction nucleotides: 3. CDR3 residues: CASSFDRGYGYTF. Written as DNA, the CDR3 is TGTGCCAGCAGTTTCGACAGGGGCTATGGCTACACCTTC.

The chain links TRBV7-3 to TRBJ1-2; D call uncertain. The germline CDR1 and CDR2 sequences are SGHTA and FQGTGA. Trimming left V 6 bases short and J 3 bases short, with 11 bases between. This CDR3 has 13 amino acids. The CDR3 loop is CASSPDGDYGYTF. The CDR3 coding sequence is TGTGCCAGCAGTCCCGACGGTGACTATGGCTACACCTTC.

The genes are TRBV27 and TRBJ1-1; D is perhaps TRBD1 (5 bases). The CDR3 spans 16 residues. CDR1 MNHEY and CDR2 SMNVEV come from the germline V gene (reference sequence). V shed 8 bases and J shed 0 bases, with 19 bases lying between them. CDR3: CASCRGQGSMNTEAFF. The CDR3 region has the DNA TGTGCCAGCTGTAGGGGCCAGGGTAGTATGAACACTGAAGCTTTCTTT.

The gene calls are TRBV7-2 and TRBJ2-7; possible D gene TRBD1, 6 bases. The V gene lost 3 bases and the J gene lost 7 bases, with 28 bases spanning the gap. Germline V lookup: CDR1 SGHTA, CDR2 FQGNSA. The CDR3 spans 18 residues. The CDR3 nucleotides are TGTGCCAGCAGCTTGACGAAAACAGGGTCTCTCTTCTCGGGTGAGCAGTACTTC. It specifies CASSLTKTGSLFSGEQYF.

This clone was counted a few times. The rearrangement uses TRBV19 and TRBJ2-7; TRBD2 aligns across 7 bases. Germline CDR1 LNHDA, CDR2 SQIVND (reference sequence). The J segment lost 6 bases and the V segment lost 5 bases, leaving 7 bases of the junction unmatched. The CDR3 is 13 amino acids. CDR3 bases: TGTGCCAGTAGTCGGAGCGGGAATGGCGAGCAGTACTTC. Amino acid sequence: CASSRSGNGEQYF.

CDR3 sequence (DNA): TGTGCCAGCAGCTCAAGCGGTAGCTGGGAGACCCAGTACTTC. Protein sequence: CASSSSGSWETQYF. The genes are TRBV9 and TRBJ2-5, with TRBD2 as a possible D gene (5 bases). The CDR3 length is 14 residues. Trimming took 4 bases from V and 5 from J, leaving 15 bases between them. Germline CDR1 SGDLS, CDR2 YYNGEE. The variable domain in full, with the rest retrieved from reference TRBV9 and TRBJ2-5, is DSGVTQTPKHLITATGQRVTLRCSPRSGDLSVYWYQQSLDQGLQFLIQYYNGEERAKGNILERFSAQQFPDLHSELNLSSLELGDSALYFCASSSSGSWETQYFGPGTRLLVL.

The rearrangement links TRBV14 to TRBJ2-1; TRBD2 agrees at 13 bases. Germline V lookup: CDR1 SGHDN, CDR2 FVKESK. This CDR3 has 16 residues. With V trimmed by 4 bases and J by 9 bases, 9 bases remained unmatched. The CDR3 protein is CASSPLLAGGTSEQFF. CDR3 nucleotides: TGTGCCAGCAGCCCTCTACTAGCGGGGGGGACAAGTGAGCAGTTCTTC.

The chain couples TRBV4-1 to TRBJ1-4; 7 bases line up with TRBD1. Germline V gives CDR1 MGHRA, CDR2 YSYEKL. The CDR3 length is 14 residues. Losses at the gene ends were 4 bases for V and 8 bases for J; bases not matched to a gene: 7. In DNA form, the CDR3 reads TGCGCCAGCAGCCTGACAGGGTTTCCAGAAAAACTGTTTTTT. This codes for CASSLTGFPEKLFF.

The chain links TRBV5-1 to TRBJ2-1; TRBD1 might be the D (5 bases). Between the trimmed V and J ends, which lost 0 bases and 10 bases, there was a span of 17 bases. CDR3 length: 15 amino acids. Germline lookup yields CDR1 SGHRS and CDR2 YFSETQ. CDR3: CASSLATGRQREQFF. The CDR3 DNA sequence: TGCGCCAGCAGCTTGGCCACAGGAAGGCAACGGGAGCAGTTCTTC.